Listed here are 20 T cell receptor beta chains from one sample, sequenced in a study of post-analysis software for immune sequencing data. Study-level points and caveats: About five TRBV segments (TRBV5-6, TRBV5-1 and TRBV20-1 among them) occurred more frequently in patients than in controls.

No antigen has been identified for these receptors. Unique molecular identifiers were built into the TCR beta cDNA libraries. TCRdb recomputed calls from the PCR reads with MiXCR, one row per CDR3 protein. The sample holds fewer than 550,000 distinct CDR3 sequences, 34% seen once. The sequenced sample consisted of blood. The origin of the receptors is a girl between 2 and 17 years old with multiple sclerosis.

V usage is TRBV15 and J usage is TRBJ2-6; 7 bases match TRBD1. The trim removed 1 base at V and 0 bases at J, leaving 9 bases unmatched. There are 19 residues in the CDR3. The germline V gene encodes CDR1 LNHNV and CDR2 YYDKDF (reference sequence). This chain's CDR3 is CATSRVSATGSSGANVLTF. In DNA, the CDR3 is TGTGCCACCAGCAGAGTGAGTGCGACAGGGAGCTCTGGGGCCAACGTCCTGACTTTC.

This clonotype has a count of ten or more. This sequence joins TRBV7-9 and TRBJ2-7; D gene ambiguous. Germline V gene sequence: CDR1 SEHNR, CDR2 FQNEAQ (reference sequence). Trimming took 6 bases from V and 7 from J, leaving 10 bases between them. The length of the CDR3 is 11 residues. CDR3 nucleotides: TGTGCCAGCAGTTTGGGCCCAGAGCAGTACTTC. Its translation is CASSLGPEQYF. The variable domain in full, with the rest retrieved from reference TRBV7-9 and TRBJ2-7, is DTGVSQNPRHKITKRGQNVTFRCDPISEHNRLYWYRQTLGQGPEFLTYFQNEAQLEKSRLLSDRFSAERPKGSFSTLEIQRTEQGDSAMYLCASSLGPEQYFGPGTRLTVT.

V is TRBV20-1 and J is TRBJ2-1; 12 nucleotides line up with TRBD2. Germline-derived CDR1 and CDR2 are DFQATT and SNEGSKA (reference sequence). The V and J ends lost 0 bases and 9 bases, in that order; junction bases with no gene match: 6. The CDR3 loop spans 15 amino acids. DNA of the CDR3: TGCAGTGCTAGAGAGTCTAGCGGGGGGGCGGCTGAGCAGTTCTTC. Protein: CSARESSGGAAEQFF.

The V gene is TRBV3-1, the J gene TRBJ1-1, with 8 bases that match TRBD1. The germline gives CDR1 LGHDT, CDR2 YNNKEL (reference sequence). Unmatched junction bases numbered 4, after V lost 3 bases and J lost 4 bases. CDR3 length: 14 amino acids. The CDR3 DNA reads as TGTGCCAGCAGCCACCCTGACAGGGGCACTGAAGCTTTCTTT. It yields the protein CASSHPDRGTEAFF.

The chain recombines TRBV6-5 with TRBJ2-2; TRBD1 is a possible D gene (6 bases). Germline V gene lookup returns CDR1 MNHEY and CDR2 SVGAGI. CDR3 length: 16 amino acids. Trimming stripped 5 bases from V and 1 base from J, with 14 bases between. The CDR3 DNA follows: TGTGCCAGCAGTCTCACAGGGCCGGTGAACACCGGGGAGCTGTTTTTT. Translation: CASSLTGPVNTGELFF.

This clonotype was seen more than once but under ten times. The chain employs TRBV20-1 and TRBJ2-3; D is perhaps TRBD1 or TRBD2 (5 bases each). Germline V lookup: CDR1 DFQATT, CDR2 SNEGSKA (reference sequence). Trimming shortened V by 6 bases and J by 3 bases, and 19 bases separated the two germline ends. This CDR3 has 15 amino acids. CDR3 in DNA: TGCAGTGCCAGTCCTCCGGGACGGACTACAGATACGCAGTATTTT. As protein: CSASPPGRTTDTQYF.

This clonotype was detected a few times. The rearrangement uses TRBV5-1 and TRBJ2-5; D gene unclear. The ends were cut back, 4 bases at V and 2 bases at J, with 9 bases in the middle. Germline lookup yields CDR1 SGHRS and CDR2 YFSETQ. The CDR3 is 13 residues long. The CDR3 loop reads CASSGTEQETQYF. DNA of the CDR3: TGCGCCAGCAGCGGAACGGAACAAGAGACCCAGTACTTC.

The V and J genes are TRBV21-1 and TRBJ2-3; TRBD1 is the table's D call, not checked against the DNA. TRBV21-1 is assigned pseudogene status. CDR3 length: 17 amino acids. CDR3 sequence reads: CASSKAPDGGLLDTQYF. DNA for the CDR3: TGTGCCAGCAGCAAAGCCCCGGACGGGGGGCTGCTGGATACGCAGTATTTT.

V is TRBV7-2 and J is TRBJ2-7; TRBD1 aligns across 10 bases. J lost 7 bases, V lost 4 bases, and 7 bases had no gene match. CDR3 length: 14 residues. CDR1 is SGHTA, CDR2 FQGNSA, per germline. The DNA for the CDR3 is TGTGCCAGCAGCTGGGGACAGGGGACGGGGGAGCAGTACTTC. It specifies CASSWGQGTGEQYF.

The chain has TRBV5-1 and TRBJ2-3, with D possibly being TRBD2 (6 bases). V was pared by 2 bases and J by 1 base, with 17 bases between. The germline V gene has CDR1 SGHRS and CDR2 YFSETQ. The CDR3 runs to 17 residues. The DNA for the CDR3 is TGCGCCAGCAGCTTAACCGCCCAGTGGGGGGGCACAGATACGCAGTATTTT. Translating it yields CASSLTAQWGGTDTQYF. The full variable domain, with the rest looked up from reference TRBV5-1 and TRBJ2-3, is KAGVTQTPRYLIKTRGQQVTLSCSPISGHRSVSWYQQTPGQGLQFLFEYFSETQRNKGNFPGRFSGRQFSNSRSEMNVSTLELGDSALYLCASSLTAQWGGTDTQYFGPGTRLTVL.

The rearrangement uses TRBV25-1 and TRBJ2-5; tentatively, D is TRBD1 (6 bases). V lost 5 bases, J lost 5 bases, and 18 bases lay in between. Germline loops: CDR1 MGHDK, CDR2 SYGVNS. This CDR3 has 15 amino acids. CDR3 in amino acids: CASSTRTELRETQYF. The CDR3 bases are TGTGCCAGCAGTACTCGGACAGAACTACGGGAGACCCAGTACTTC.

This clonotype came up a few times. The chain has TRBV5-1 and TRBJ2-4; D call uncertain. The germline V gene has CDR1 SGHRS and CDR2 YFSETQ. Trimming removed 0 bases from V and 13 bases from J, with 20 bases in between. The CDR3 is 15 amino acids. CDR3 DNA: TGCGCCAGCAGCTTGGGAGAGGACCGGAGTGAGGAGCAGTACTTC. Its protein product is CASSLGEDRSEEQYF. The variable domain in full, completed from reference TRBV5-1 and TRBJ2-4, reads KAGVTQTPRYLIKTRGQQVTLSCSPISGHRSVSWYQQTPGQGLQFLFEYFSETQRNKGNFPGRFSGRQFSNSRSEMNVSTLELGDSALYLCASSLGEDRSEEQYFGAGTRLSVL.

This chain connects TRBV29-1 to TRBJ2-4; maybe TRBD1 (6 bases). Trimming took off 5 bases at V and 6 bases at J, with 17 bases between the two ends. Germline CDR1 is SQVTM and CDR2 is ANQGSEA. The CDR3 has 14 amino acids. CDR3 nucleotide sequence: TGCAGCGTTCGGTCCAGGGGAATAGGAAACATTCAGTACTTC. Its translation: CSVRSRGIGNIQYF.

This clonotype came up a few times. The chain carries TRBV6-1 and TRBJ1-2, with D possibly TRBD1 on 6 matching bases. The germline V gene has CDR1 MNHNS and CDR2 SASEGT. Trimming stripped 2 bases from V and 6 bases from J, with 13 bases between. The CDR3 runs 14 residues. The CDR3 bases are TGTGCCAGCAGTGAATCCAGGGGATCGGATGGCTACACCTTC. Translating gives CASSESRGSDGYTF.

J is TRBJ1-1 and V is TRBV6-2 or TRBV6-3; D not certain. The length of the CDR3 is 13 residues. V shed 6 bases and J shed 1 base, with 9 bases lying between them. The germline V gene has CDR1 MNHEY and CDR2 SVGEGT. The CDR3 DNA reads TGTGCCAGCAGACTTGCGGGGAACACTGAAGCTTTCTTT. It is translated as CASRLAGNTEAFF.

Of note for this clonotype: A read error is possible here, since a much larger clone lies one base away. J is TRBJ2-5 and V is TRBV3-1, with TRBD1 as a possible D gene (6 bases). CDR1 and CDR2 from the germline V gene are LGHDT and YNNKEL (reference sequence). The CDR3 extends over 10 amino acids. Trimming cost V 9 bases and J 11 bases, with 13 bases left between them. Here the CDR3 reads CASGGEGQYF. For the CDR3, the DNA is TGTGCCAGTGGGGGCGAAGGGCAGTACTTC.

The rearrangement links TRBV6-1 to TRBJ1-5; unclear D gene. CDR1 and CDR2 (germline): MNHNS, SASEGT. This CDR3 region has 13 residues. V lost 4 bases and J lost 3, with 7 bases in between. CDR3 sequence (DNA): TGTGCCAGCAGTGGGTGGTTCAATCAGCCCCAGCATTTT. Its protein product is CASSGWFNQPQHF.

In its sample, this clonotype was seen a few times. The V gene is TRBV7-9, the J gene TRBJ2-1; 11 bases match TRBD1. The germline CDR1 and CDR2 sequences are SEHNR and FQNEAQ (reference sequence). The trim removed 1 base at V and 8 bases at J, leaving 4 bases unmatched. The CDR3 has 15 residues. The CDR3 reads CASSLVGTGGDEQFF. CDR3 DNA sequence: TGTGCCAGCAGCTTAGTGGGGACAGGGGGAGATGAGCAGTTCTTC.

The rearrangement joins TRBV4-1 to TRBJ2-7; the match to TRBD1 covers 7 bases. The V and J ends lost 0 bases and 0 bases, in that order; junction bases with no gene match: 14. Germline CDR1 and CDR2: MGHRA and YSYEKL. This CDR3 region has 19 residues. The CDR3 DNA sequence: TGCGCCAGCAGCCAAGAAAAGAGGTCGCCCAGGGGGTCCTCCTACGAGCAGTACTTC. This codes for CASSQEKRSPRGSSYEQYF.

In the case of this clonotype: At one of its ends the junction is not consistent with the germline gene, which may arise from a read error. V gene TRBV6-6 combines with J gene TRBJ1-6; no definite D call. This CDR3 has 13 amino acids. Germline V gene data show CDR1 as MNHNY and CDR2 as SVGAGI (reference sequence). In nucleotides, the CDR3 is TGTGCCAGCCTGTCGGCAGCCGATTCACCCCCCCACTTT. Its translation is CASLSAADSPPHF.